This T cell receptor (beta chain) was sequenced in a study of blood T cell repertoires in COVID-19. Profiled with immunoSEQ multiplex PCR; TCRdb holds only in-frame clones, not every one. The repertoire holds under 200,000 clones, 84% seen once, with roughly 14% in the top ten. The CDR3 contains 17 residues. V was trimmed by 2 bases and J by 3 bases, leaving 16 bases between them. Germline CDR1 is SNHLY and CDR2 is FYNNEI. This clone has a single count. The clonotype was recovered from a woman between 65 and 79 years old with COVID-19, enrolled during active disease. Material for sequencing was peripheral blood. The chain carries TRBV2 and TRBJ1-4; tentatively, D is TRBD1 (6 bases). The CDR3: CASSEISGGAANEKLFF. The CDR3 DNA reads TGTGCCAGCAGTGAAATAAGTGGGGGCGCAGCTAATGAAAAACTGTTTTTT.